This passage covers 27 T cell receptor beta chains from one sample sequenced in a study of blood T cell repertoires in COVID-19. Sequenced by immunoSEQ multiplex PCR; TCRdb stores in-frame clones only, minus some. The table shows about 310,000 clones, with approximately 90% occurring only once. The specimen was PBMCs or T cells enriched from blood (not recorded which). Receptor source: a woman aged 40-49 years who had recovered from COVID-19.

V and J are TRBV7-2 and TRBJ2-7; 9 bases align to TRBD2. The CDR3 consists of 15 residues. The junction had 11 bases not matched to a gene; V was cut back by 8 bases and J by 3 bases. In germline, CDR1 is SGHTA, CDR2 FQGNSA. CDR3: CASRTGRGGIYEQYF. CDR3 nucleotide sequence: TGTGCCAGCCGCACGGGGCGGGGGGGCATCTACGAGCAGTACTTC.

This chain uses TRBV5-1 with TRBJ1-3; D might be TRBD1 (5 bases). The CDR3 has 16 residues. Germline V gene lookup returns CDR1 SGHRS and CDR2 YFSETQ. The V gene lost 4 bases and the J gene lost 0 bases, with 14 bases spanning the gap. This chain's CDR3 is CASSKDIPNSGNTIYF. DNA for the CDR3: TGCGCCAGCAGCAAGGACATACCTAACTCTGGAAACACCATATATTTT.

V usage is TRBV9 and J usage is TRBJ2-1, with a tentative D call TRBD2 (5 bases). CDR3 size: 14 residues. CDR1 is SGDLS and CDR2 is YYNGEE in the germline V gene. The V gene lost 0 bases and the J gene lost 7 bases, with 11 bases spanning the gap. The CDR3 sequence is CASSVEVRGNEQFF. CDR3 nucleotide sequence: TGTGCCAGCAGCGTAGAAGTACGAGGGAATGAGCAGTTCTTC.

The chain has TRBV24-1 and TRBJ2-1; 8 nucleotides agree with TRBD1. Per germline, CDR1 KGHDR and CDR2 SFDVKD. After removal of 4 bases from V and 2 bases from J, the junction contained 12 bases not matched to a gene. The CDR3 has 18 amino acids. In DNA form, the CDR3 reads TGTGCCACCAGTGACCCTAACCCTGACAGGGGCCCCTACAATGAGCAGTTCTTC. The encoded protein is CATSDPNPDRGPYNEQFF.

The rearrangement uses TRBV28 and TRBJ2-3; TRBD2 matches at 10 bases. Germline CDR1 is MDHEN and CDR2 is SYDVKM. This CDR3 is built from 15 residues. The junction had 6 bases not matched to a gene; V was cut back by 3 bases and J by 6 bases. CDR3 nucleotide sequence: TGTGCCAGCAGTTTTCTAGCGGGAGCGACGGATACGCAGTATTTT. Protein: CASSFLAGATDTQYF.

This clone was recorded a few times. The chain couples TRBV3-1 (or the pseudogene TRBV3-2) to TRBJ2-3; 10 nucleotides align to TRBD2. This CDR3 is 17 amino acids long. Germline V gives CDR1 LGHDT, CDR2 YNNKEL (reference sequence). V dropped 0 bases and J dropped 7; count of bases not matched to a gene: 10. For the CDR3, the DNA is TGTGCCAGCAGCCAAGATCTCCCTAGCGGGAGCCGACATACGCAGTATTTT. Amino acid sequence: CASSQDLPSGSRHTQYF.

This rearrangement joins TRBV27 to TRBJ2-2; TRBD2 matches at 10 bases. Germline values: CDR1 MNHEY, CDR2 SMNVEV (reference sequence). The CDR3 is 15 amino acids. The V gene end was trimmed by 6 bases and the J gene end by 6 bases; junction bases not matched to a gene: 7. The CDR3 sequence: CASREIAGGAGELFF. For the CDR3, the DNA is TGTGCCAGCAGGGAGATAGCGGGGGGTGCCGGGGAGCTGTTTTTT.

V and J are TRBV7-9 and TRBJ2-1, with D maybe TRBD2 (6 bases). The CDR3 runs 13 residues. V lost 9 bases, J lost 9 bases, and 18 bases lay in between. Per the germline V gene, CDR1 is SEHNR and CDR2 is FQNEAQ (reference sequence). The CDR3 nucleotides are TGTGCCAGTACCCCTAGCGAGGCAGGTGAGCAGTTCTTC. Amino acid sequence: CASTPSEAGEQFF. Full variable domain (missing parts from reference TRBV7-9 and TRBJ2-1): DTGVSQNPRHKITKRGQNVTFRCDPISEHNRLYWYRQTLGQGPEFLTYFQNEAQLEKSRLLSDRFSAERPKGSFSTLEIQRTEQGDSAMYLCASTPSEAGEQFFGPGTRLTVL.

The chain carries TRBV28 and TRBJ1-1; 9 bases fit TRBD1. The germline V gene encodes CDR1 MDHEN and CDR2 SYDVKM. The J segment lost 1 base and the V segment lost 5 bases, leaving 5 bases of the junction unmatched. The CDR3 covers 15 residues. CDR3 amino acids: CASSLRGQGNTEAFF. The CDR3, as DNA: TGTGCCAGCAGTCTTAGGGGACAGGGGAACACTGAAGCTTTCTTT. Using reference TRBV28 and TRBJ1-1 for the parts outside the CDR3, the full variable domain is DVKVTQSSRYLVKRTGEKVFLECVQDMDHENMFWYRQDPGLGLRLIYFSYDVKMKEKGDIPEGYSVSREKKERFSLILESASTNQTSMYLCASSLRGQGNTEAFFGQGTRLTVV.

The V gene is TRBV28, the J gene TRBJ2-3; TRBD2 aligns across 10 bases. This CDR3 has 15 residues. Germline V lookup: CDR1 MDHEN, CDR2 SYDVKM. Unmatched junction bases numbered 8, after V lost 6 bases and J lost 5 bases. Written as DNA, the CDR3 is TGTGCCAGCAGCTCGAGCGGGGGGGCTGGAGATACGCAGTATTTT. The encoded protein is CASSSSGGAGDTQYF.

V and J are TRBV30 and TRBJ1-1; perhaps TRBD1 as D (6 bases). The CDR3 has 14 residues. Germline V gene lookup returns CDR1 GTSNPN and CDR2 SVGIG (reference sequence). V was clipped by 5 bases and J by 5 bases, with 18 bases between them. The CDR3 DNA follows: TGTGCCTGGCGCTTACAGGGAAGCTGGACTGAAGCTTTCTTT. Its protein product is CAWRLQGSWTEAFF.

This clone has just one count. V gene TRBV10-1 combines with J gene TRBJ2-2; the D gene is possibly TRBD1 (5 bases). Between the trimmed V and J ends, which lost 4 bases and 6 bases, there was a span of 12 bases. The CDR3 length is 14 residues. Germline lookup yields CDR1 WNHNN and CDR2 SYGVQD (reference sequence). The CDR3 DNA follows: TGCGCCAGCAGTGGCAGGGCTTCGGCCGGGGAGCTGTTTTTT. Protein product: CASSGRASAGELFF.

The V gene is TRBV7-9, the J gene TRBJ1-1; 11 nucleotides align to TRBD1. The V gene end was trimmed by 5 bases and the J gene end by 4 bases; junction bases not matched to a gene: 9. The CDR3 consists of 16 residues. CDR1 and CDR2 from the germline V gene are SEHNR and FQNEAQ (reference sequence). Here the CDR3 reads CASSPRTGGSGTEAFF. The CDR3 nucleotides read TGTGCCAGCAGCCCCCGGACAGGGGGCTCTGGCACTGAAGCTTTCTTT.

The rearrangement links TRBV7-9 to TRBJ1-1; tentatively, D is TRBD1 (6 bases). This CDR3 is 17 amino acids long. Trimming stripped 4 bases from V and 2 bases from J, with 20 bases between. Germline CDR1 is SEHNR and CDR2 is FQNEAQ (reference sequence). The CDR3 is CASSSEGAGVLNTEAFF. The CDR3 nucleotides read TGTGCCAGCAGCTCTGAAGGGGCAGGGGTTTTAAACACTGAAGCTTTCTTT.

The rearrangement links TRBV7-2 to TRBJ2-5, with 8 nucleotides matching TRBD1. The CDR3 has 16 residues. V was pared by 3 bases and J by 5 bases, with 11 bases of the junction left unmatched. CDR1 is SGHTA and CDR2 is FQGNSA in the germline V gene. The DNA for the CDR3 is TGTGCCAGCAGCTTCCTCGGGACAGGCGGAGGGGAGACCCAGTACTTC. Amino acids: CASSFLGTGGGETQYF. Drawing the rest from reference TRBV7-2 and TRBJ2-5, the complete variable domain is GAGVSQSPSNKVTEKGKDVELRCDPISGHTALYWYRQSLGQGLEFLIYFQGNSAPDKSGLPSDRFSAERTGGSVSTLTIQRTQQEDSAVYLCASSFLGTGGGETQYFGPGTRLLVL.

The rearrangement uses TRBV7-9 and TRBJ1-1; TRBD1 is a possible D gene (5 bases). V was pared by 5 bases and J by 4 bases, with 8 bases between. Germline V gives CDR1 SEHNR, CDR2 FQNEAQ (reference sequence). CDR3 length: 12 residues. This CDR3 is CASSPGGTEAFF. The CDR3 region has the DNA TGTGCCAGCAGCCCCGGGGGCACTGAAGCTTTCTTT.

The genes are TRBV4-3 and TRBJ2-4; weak D call: TRBD2 (5 bases). CDR3 length: 15 amino acids. In germline, CDR1 is LGHNA, CDR2 YSLEER. V lost 1 base to trimming and J lost 6 bases, with 13 bases between them. The CDR3, as DNA: TGCGCCAGCAGCCAAGGTTCCCACGGGGTAAACATTCAGTACTTC. This encodes CASSQGSHGVNIQYF.

The chain combines TRBV9 with TRBJ1-1; 9 positions match TRBD1. Looked up from germline, CDR1 is SGDLS and CDR2 is YYNGEE. This CDR3 has 16 residues. The J segment lost 3 bases and the V segment lost 3 bases, leaving 9 bases of the junction unmatched. The CDR3 DNA reads TGTGCCAGCAGCGCTAGCTGGACAGGGGAAGACACTGAAGCTTTCTTT. Translation: CASSASWTGEDTEAFF.

The V call is TRBV27, the J call TRBJ1-5, with unresolved D. With 3 bases removed from V and 6 bases from J, the gap between germline ends came to 9 bases. The CDR3 has 13 amino acids. CDR1 MNHEY and CDR2 SMNVEV come from the germline V gene (reference sequence). This CDR3 reads CASSFDGGQPQHF. CDR3 nucleotide sequence: TGTGCCAGCAGTTTTGATGGCGGTCAGCCCCAGCATTTT.

V and J are TRBV2 and TRBJ2-5; TRBD2 matches at 9 bases. With V trimmed by 6 bases and J by 1 base, 0 bases remained unmatched. The CDR3 contains 13 residues. CDR1 is SNHLY and CDR2 is FYNNEI in the germline V gene. DNA of the CDR3: TGTGCCAGCAGACTAGCGGGCCAAGAGACCCAGTACTTC. Translating gives CASRLAGQETQYF. Complete variable domain (other parts from reference TRBV2 and TRBJ2-5): EPEVTQTPSHQVTQMGQEVILRCVPISNHLYFYWYRQILGQKVEFLVSFYNNEISEKSEIFDDQFSVERPDGSNFTLKIRSTKLEDSAMYFCASRLAGQETQYFGPGTRLLVL.

This chain joins TRBV11-2 and TRBJ1-3, with D unresolved. In germline, CDR1 is SGHAT, CDR2 FQNNGV. The V gene lost 6 bases and the J gene lost 1 base, with 7 bases spanning the gap. This CDR3 region has 13 residues. The CDR3 coding sequence is TGTGCCAGCAGTGGAGTTTCTGGAAACACCATATATTTT. Translation: CASSGVSGNTIYF.

This clone was seen a handful of times. The rearrangement uses TRBV15 and TRBJ1-1; the D gene is possibly TRBD1 (5 bases). CDR3 length equals 14 residues. The ends were cut back, 1 base at V and 6 bases at J, with 12 bases in the middle. Germline values: CDR1 LNHNV, CDR2 YYDKDF (reference sequence). The CDR3 sequence: CATSRGGARPEAFF. As DNA, the CDR3 is TGTGCCACCAGCAGAGGGGGCGCGCGGCCTGAAGCTTTCTTT.

In DNA, the CDR3 is TGTGCCAGTACTCCCCCGACAGGTCCCACCGGGGAGCTGTTTTTT. This encodes CASTPPTGPTGELFF. The chain couples TRBV19 to TRBJ2-2, with D tentatively TRBD1 (6 bases). V lost 7 bases, J lost 4 bases, and 16 bases lay in between. This CDR3 has 15 residues. Germline CDR1 LNHDA, CDR2 SQIVND (reference sequence).

The genes are TRBV3-1 (or the pseudogene TRBV3-2) and TRBJ1-1; TRBD1 aligns across 8 bases. This CDR3 spans 13 amino acids. Germline CDR1 reads LGHDT; CDR2 reads YNNKEL (reference sequence). V lost 6 bases, J lost 6 bases, and 6 bases stayed unmatched. The CDR3 bases are TGTGCCAGCAGGAACAGGGGGGGCCCTGAAGCTTTCTTT. This sequence encodes CASRNRGGPEAFF.

The chain couples TRBV29-1 to TRBJ2-5; D remains ambiguous. The CDR3 contains 14 residues. The germline V gene has CDR1 SQVTM and CDR2 ANQGSEA. The V end was cut by 1 base, the J end by 4 bases, with 13 bases between. CDR3 loop: CSVEGLPAPETQYF. The DNA of the CDR3 is TGCAGCGTTGAAGGACTCCCGGCCCCAGAGACCCAGTACTTC.

The chain couples TRBV4-1 to TRBJ2-5; a weak D match, TRBD2 (6 bases). The V gene lost 0 bases and the J gene lost 5 bases, with 13 bases spanning the gap. The CDR3 totals 15 residues. Germline CDR1 and CDR2: MGHRA and YSYEKL. CDR3 nucleotides: TGCGCCAGCAGCCAAGATAGGGCGGAGGGGGAGACCCAGTACTTC. It yields the protein CASSQDRAEGETQYF.

J is TRBJ2-5 and V is TRBV11-3; no reliable D call. The CDR3 spans 15 residues. Germline V gene sequence: CDR1 SGHNT, CDR2 YENEEA. Trimming shortened V by 1 base and J by 2 bases, and 11 bases separated the two germline ends. In DNA form, the CDR3 reads TGTGCCAGCAGCTTAGGCTTCGCGGATCAAGAGACCCAGTACTTC. As protein: CASSLGFADQETQYF.